This T cell receptor (beta chain) was observed in a study of blood T cells in healthy people across ages. Study summary: Every two T cells gave about one barcoded beta molecule via template switching.

This clonotype was seen at least ten times. Primers used in a second PCR of roughly 7 to 11 cycles were a sample-barcoded 5' primer and a J-beta primer mix. A single record per CDR3 protein comes from TCRdb applying MiXCR to the 5' RACE reads. The repertoire includes 590,000 or so distinct CDR3 sequences, about 30% of them detected once, and about 15% sits in the top ten. This CDR3 has 15 amino acids. The trim removed 4 bases at V and 2 bases at J, leaving 1 base unmatched. Germline CDR1 is LGHDT and CDR2 is YNNKEL (reference sequence). Each individual donor underwent a draw of ten milliliters of peripheral blood. Each sample provided at least 5 micrograms of extracted total RNA.

The chain uses TRBV3-1 and TRBJ2-7; TRBD2 agrees at 14 bases. Sequencing input: blood. The TCR was taken from a woman aged 80 or older in good health. The CDR3 coding sequence is TGTGCCAGCAGCCCGACTAGCGGGGGGGCCTACGAGCAGTACTTC. As protein: CASSPTSGGAYEQYF.